The 20 T cell receptor beta chains below were found in one sample sequenced in a study of beta chain features in type 1 diabetes. Study-wide points: In all four CD4+ subsets, TCRB CDR3 length was significantly, moderately reduced in type 1 diabetes.

TCRB transcripts that were expressed got sequenced, as all of the isolated RNA had been reverse transcribed. The protocol was immunoSEQ multiplex PCR, while the TCRdb copy is restricted to in-frame clones and leaves out a portion. The table lists 300,000 or so clones, approximately 13% of them singletons. These receptors' targets are unknown. The sequenced sample consisted of naive CD4+ T cells from blood. The receptors here all came from a woman between 18 and 30 years old with type 1 diabetes.

This clone was found a few times. The chain links TRBV9 to TRBJ1-5, with D possibly matching TRBD1 (5 bases). Trimming pared 3 bases from V and 5 bases from J, leaving 12 bases between. The CDR3 sequence is 14 residues long. The germline CDR1 and CDR2 sequences are SGDLS and YYNGEE. CDR3 residues: CASSGGTIDQPQHF. Here the CDR3 DNA reads TGTGCCAGCAGCGGGGGCACCATCGATCAGCCCCAGCATTTT.

This clone was recorded a few times. The chain has TRBV30 and TRBJ2-5; TRBD2 aligns across 8 bases. Trimming at V came to 7 bases and at J to 5 bases, leaving 9 bases not matched to a gene. Germline V gene data show CDR1 as GTSNPN and CDR2 as SVGIG (reference sequence). The CDR3 spans 13 residues. The CDR3 DNA sequence: TGTGCCTCTGTAGCGGGAAGGTCGGAGACCCAGTACTTC. Its protein is CASVAGRSETQYF.

The table lists this clone with a few counts. The chain is built from TRBV30 and TRBJ2-7, with a possible D match to TRBD1 (6 bases). CDR1 is GTSNPN, CDR2 SVGIG, per germline (reference sequence). V lost 5 bases and J lost 6, with 26 bases in between. This CDR3 has 16 residues. DNA for the CDR3: TGTGCCTGGGGGGGACGCAAAACAGGGTTCAGTTCCGAGCAGTACTTC. It specifies CAWGGRKTGFSSEQYF.

This clone was seen a handful of times. This chain joins TRBV4-3 and TRBJ2-1; possibly TRBD1 for D (6 bases). Germline V lookup: CDR1 LGHNA, CDR2 YSLEER. This CDR3 spans 15 amino acids. The V end lost 2 bases, the J end lost 4 bases, and 12 bases lay between the germline ends. DNA of the CDR3: TGCGCCAGCAGCCAACAGGGGACCAATTACAATGAGCAGTTCTTC. This translates into CASSQQGTNYNEQFF.

The rearrangement uses TRBV7-9 and TRBJ1-1; D is uncertain. The length of the CDR3 is 16 residues. Per the germline V gene, CDR1 is SEHNR and CDR2 is FQNEAQ (reference sequence). Deletions cut 5 bases from V and 2 bases from J, with 18 bases between. The CDR3 loop reads CASSPAVGRGNTEAFF. CDR3 in DNA: TGTGCCAGCAGCCCTGCGGTGGGTAGAGGTAACACTGAAGCTTTCTTT.

This clone was counted only a few times. The chain is built from TRBV11-2 and TRBJ1-2; TRBD1 matches at 10 bases. Germline V gene sequence: CDR1 SGHAT, CDR2 FQNNGV. The CDR3 totals 13 residues. V shed 5 bases and J 4 bases; nucleotides not matched to a gene: 1. CDR3 DNA sequence: TGTGCCAGCAGCCGGGACAGGGGCTATGGCTACACCTTC. Protein: CASSRDRGYGYTF.

This clone was observed a handful of times. V usage is TRBV7-3 and J usage is TRBJ2-7; TRBD2 matches at 7 bases. The CDR3 covers 15 residues. J lost 1 base, V lost 1 base, and 4 bases had no gene match. Germline values: CDR1 SGHTA, CDR2 FQGTGA. The CDR3: CASSLMPSGSYEQYF. The CDR3 coding sequence is TGTGCCAGCAGCTTAATGCCTAGCGGATCCTACGAGCAGTACTTC. Full variable domain (rest looked up from reference TRBV7-3 and TRBJ2-7): GAGVSQTPSNKVTEKGKYVELRCDPISGHTALYWYRQSLGQGPEFLIYFQGTGAADDSGLPNDRFFAVRPEGSVSTLKIQRTERGDSAVYLCASSLMPSGSYEQYFGPGTRLTVT.

The CDR3 reads CASSQGYVPYNEQFF. In nucleotides, the CDR3 is TGCGCCAGCAGCCAAGGTTATGTCCCCTACAATGAGCAGTTCTTC. The chain is built from TRBV4-1 and TRBJ2-1; the D is unclear. CDR1 is MGHRA and CDR2 is YSYEKL in the germline V gene. With 1 base removed from V and 2 bases from J, the gap between germline ends came to 9 bases. The CDR3 consists of 15 residues.

This clone was detected only a few times. The chain recombines TRBV7-2 with TRBJ2-7; TRBD2 might be the D (5 bases). This CDR3 is built from 12 residues. V shed 5 bases and J shed 3 bases, with 8 bases lying between them. Germline V gene sequence: CDR1 SGHTA, CDR2 FQGNSA. CDR3 sequence reads: CASSGGGYEQYF. The DNA for the CDR3 is TGTGCCAGCAGCGGAGGCGGCTACGAGCAGTACTTC.

This chain joins TRBV4-2 and TRBJ1-1; D gene ambiguous. V lost 4 bases and J 3 bases, leaving 9 bases between the germline ends. Germline V gene data show CDR1 as LGHNA and CDR2 as YNFKEQ. The CDR3 runs to 13 residues. CDR3 nucleotide sequence: TGTGCCAGCAGCCTCTCGAGGGACACTGAAGCTTTCTTT. Translating it yields CASSLSRDTEAFF.

This clone was counted between two and nine times. The chain couples TRBV5-1 to TRBJ2-7; 11 bases are a match to TRBD1. CDR1 SGHRS and CDR2 YFSETQ come from the germline V gene. The CDR3 extends over 14 amino acids. The ends lost 5 bases at V and 6 bases at J; junction bases unmatched: 7. The CDR3 sequence is CASRPGQGAIEQYV. CDR3 nucleotide sequence: TGCGCCAGCAGACCAGGACAGGGGGCAATCGAGCAGTACGTC.

The chain recombines TRBV5-1 with TRBJ1-1, with D possibly being TRBD1 (6 bases). The germline CDR1 and CDR2 sequences are SGHRS and YFSETQ. V lost 1 base and J lost 5, with 15 bases in between. The CDR3 length is 15 residues. CDR3 sequence (DNA): TGCGCCAGCAGCTTGCCGTCAGGGGCTGGGACTGAAGCTTTCTTT. Translated, it gives CASSLPSGAGTEAFF.

This clone has more than one count but fewer than ten. The V gene is TRBV9, the J gene TRBJ1-2, with a weak D call TRBD1 (6 bases). V was pared by 3 bases and J by 5 bases, with 14 bases between. Germline CDR1 reads SGDLS; CDR2 reads YYNGEE. This CDR3 comprises 14 residues. Here the CDR3 DNA reads TGTGCCAGCAGCGAAACAGGGTTCGAATATGGCTACACCTTC. Protein: CASSETGFEYGYTF.

J is TRBJ2-3 and V is TRBV21-1; the DNA was not used to check the table's D call, TRBD2. TRBV21-1 is designated a pseudogene. The CDR3 extends over 16 amino acids. This CDR3 is CASSSRFVWCTDTQYF. CDR3 DNA sequence: TGTGCCAGCAGCTCGCGCTTTGTGTGGTGCACAGATACGCAGTATTTT.

Details on this clone: Other nucleotide sequences from this sample produce the same CDR3. This chain connects TRBV11-2 to TRBJ1-1; D may be TRBD1 (6 bases). Trimming left V 2 bases short and J 0 bases short, with 7 bases between. This CDR3 has 14 residues. The V gene's germline CDR1 is SGHAT and CDR2 FQNNGV. Written as DNA, the CDR3 is TGTGCCAGCAGCTTACAGGGGATGAACACTGAAGCTTTCTTT. It is translated as CASSLQGMNTEAFF.

This clone was seen only a few times. The V call is TRBV6-1, the J call TRBJ2-1; D gene unclear. This CDR3 region has 13 residues. Trimming took off 0 bases at V and 9 bases at J, with 9 bases between the two ends. CDR1 MNHNS and CDR2 SASEGT come from the germline V gene. The CDR3 bases are TGTGCCAGCAGTGAAGCGAGGCGAGGTGAGCAGTTCTTC. It yields the protein CASSEARRGEQFF.

The V gene is TRBV2, the J gene TRBJ2-1; 7 bases align to TRBD2. The V gene end was trimmed by 6 bases and the J gene end by 7 bases; junction bases not matched to a gene: 6. This CDR3 region has 13 residues. Germline CDR1 SNHLY, CDR2 FYNNEI. CDR3 protein: CASSRDYRNEQFF. Here the CDR3 DNA reads TGTGCCAGCAGCCGGGACTACCGAAATGAGCAGTTCTTC.

The chain is built from TRBV13 and TRBJ1-5; D unclear. Trimming stripped 1 base from V and 4 bases from J, with 5 bases between. The CDR3 spans 13 residues. Germline V CDR1 and CDR2: PRHDT, FYEKMQ (reference sequence). CDR3 sequence reads: CASSLDRNQPQHF. The CDR3 DNA reads as TGTGCCAGCAGCTTAGACAGAAATCAGCCCCAGCATTTT. Drawing the rest from reference TRBV13 and TRBJ1-5, the complete variable domain is AAGVIQSPRHLIKEKRETATLKCYPIPRHDTVYWYQQGPGQDPQFLISFYEKMQSDKGSIPDRFSAQQFSDYHSELNMSSLELGDSALYFCASSLDRNQPQHFGDGTRLSIL.

The CDR3 loop is CACSTPGGGGNQPQHF. CDR3 in DNA: TGTGCCTGTTCTACCCCGGGGGGAGGAGGCAATCAGCCCCAGCATTTT. The rearrangement joins TRBV30 to TRBJ1-5, with D possibly being TRBD1 (5 bases). V lost 6 bases and J lost 2, with 20 bases in between. This CDR3 contains 16 residues. Per the germline V gene, CDR1 is GTSNPN and CDR2 is SVGIG (reference sequence).

V and J are TRBV30 and TRBJ1-5; tentatively, D is TRBD1 (6 bases). The CDR3 sequence is 14 residues long. The V gene's germline CDR1 is GTSNPN and CDR2 SVGIG (reference sequence). V lost 5 bases, J lost 3 bases, and 14 bases lay in between. The CDR3 bases are TGTGCCTGGGCGATACAGGGTTACAATCAGCCCCAGCATTTT. Protein: CAWAIQGYNQPQHF.